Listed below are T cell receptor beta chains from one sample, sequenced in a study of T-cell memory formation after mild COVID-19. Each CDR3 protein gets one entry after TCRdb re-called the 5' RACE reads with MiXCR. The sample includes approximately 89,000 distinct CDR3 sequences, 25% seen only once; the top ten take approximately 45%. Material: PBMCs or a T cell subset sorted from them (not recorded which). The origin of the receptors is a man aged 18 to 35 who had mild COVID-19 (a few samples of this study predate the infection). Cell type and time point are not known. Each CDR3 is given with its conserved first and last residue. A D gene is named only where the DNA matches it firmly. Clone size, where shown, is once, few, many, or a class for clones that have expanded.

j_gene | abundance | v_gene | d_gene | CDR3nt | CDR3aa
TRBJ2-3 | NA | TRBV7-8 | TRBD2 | TGTGCCAGCAGCTTGGCGGGGGGCTGGACAGATACGCAGTATTTT | CASSLAGGWTDTQYF
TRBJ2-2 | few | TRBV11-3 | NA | TGTGCCAGCAGCCACGACAGGAGCCTTGGTGGCACCGGGGAGCTGTTTTTT | CASSHDRSLGGTGELFF
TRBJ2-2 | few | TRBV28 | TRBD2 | TGTGCCAGCAGTCCTGTAGCGGGGACCAACACCGGGGAGCTGTTTTTT | CASSPVAGTNTGELFF
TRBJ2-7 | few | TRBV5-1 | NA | TGCGCCAGCAGCGCCAACAGCTACGAGCAGTACTTC | CASSANSYEQYF
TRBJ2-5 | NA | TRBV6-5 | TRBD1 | TGTGCCAGCAGTCACCGGGACAGATTATGGGAGACCCAGTACTTC | CASSHRDRLWETQYF
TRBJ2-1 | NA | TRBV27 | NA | TGTGCCAGCAGTTTATCAGCAGGGTCGACCTACAATGAGCAGTTCTTC | CASSLSAGSTYNEQFF
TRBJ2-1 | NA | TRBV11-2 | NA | TGTGCCAGCAGCTTACCTGAACAGCCGAATGAGCAGTTCTTC | CASSLPEQPNEQFF
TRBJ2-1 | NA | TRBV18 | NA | TGTGCCAGCTCACCACTAGACAGCCACAATGAGCAGTTCTTC | CASSPLDSHNEQFF
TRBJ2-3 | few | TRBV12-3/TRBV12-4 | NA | TGTGCCAGCAGTTTATTTTTCGCGGGGGCTGTAACTAGCACAGATACGCAGTATTTT | CASSLFFAGAVTSTDTQYF
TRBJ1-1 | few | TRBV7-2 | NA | TGTGCCAGCAGCCTTTCAGGAACGGCGAACACTGAAGCTTTCTTT | CASSLSGTANTEAFF
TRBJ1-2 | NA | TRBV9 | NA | TGTGCCAGCAGCCCGTGGGGGGGCTATGGCTACACCTTC | CASSPWGGYGYTF
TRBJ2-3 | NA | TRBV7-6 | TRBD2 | TGTGCCAGCAGCCCCACTAGGTTCGGGGGGGCAGATACGCAGTATTTT | CASSPTRFGGADTQYF
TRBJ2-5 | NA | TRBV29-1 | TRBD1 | TGCAGCACCTCCGGTTCGACAGGGGAAGTGAGATTCTACCAAGAGACCCAGTACTTC | CSTSGSTGEVRFYQETQYF
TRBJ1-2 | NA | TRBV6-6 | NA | TGTGCCAGCAGTTACTCGAGTATGGTGGCACAGGCCGAGGACACCTTC | CASSYSSMVAQAEDTF
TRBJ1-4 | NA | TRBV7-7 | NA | TGTGCCAGCAGCTTAAATATGGGCAAAAAACTGTTTTTT | CASSLNMGKKLFF
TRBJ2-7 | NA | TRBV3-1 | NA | TGTGCCAGCAGCCAAGACGGGTGGGCGAACTACGAGCAGTACTTC | CASSQDGWANYEQYF
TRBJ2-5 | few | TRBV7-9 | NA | TGTGCCAGCAGCTCTCCCACTCGGGGGAGAGAGACCCAGTACTTC | CASSSPTRGRETQYF
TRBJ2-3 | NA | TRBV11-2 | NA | TGTGCCAGCAGCTTACGGGCGGATACGCAGTATTTT | CASSLRADTQYF
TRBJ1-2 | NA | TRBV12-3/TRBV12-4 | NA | TGTGCCAGCAGTCCTGGTGGGAGGACGTATGGCTACACCTTC | CASSPGGRTYGYTF
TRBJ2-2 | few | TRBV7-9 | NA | TGTGCCAGCAGCTTAGCGTGGCAAGTCGACACCGGGGAGCTGTTTTTT | CASSLAWQVDTGELFF
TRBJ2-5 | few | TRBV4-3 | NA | TGCGCCAGCAGCCAAGATGGGGTCAACAGATTTCAAGAGACCCAGTACTTC | CASSQDGVNRFQETQYF
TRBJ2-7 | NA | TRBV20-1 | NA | TGCAGTGCTAGACACTTGACAGAGACCTACGAGCAGTACTTC | CSARHLTETYEQYF
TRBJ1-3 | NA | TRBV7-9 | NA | TGTGCCAGCAGCCCCCGGTGGCAGGGCGCAGGAGACACCATATATTTT | CASSPRWQGAGDTIYF
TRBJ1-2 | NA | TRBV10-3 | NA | TGTGCCACTCCAGCTGATTATGGGGGTGGCTACACCTTC | CATPADYGGGYTF
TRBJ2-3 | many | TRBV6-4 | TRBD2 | TGTGCCAGCAGTGAAGGCGGGGGGGCCGCAGATACGCAGTATTTT | CASSEGGGAADTQYF
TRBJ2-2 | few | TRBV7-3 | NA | TGTGCCAGCAGCTCAACAGGGTCCGGGGAGCTGTTTTTT | CASSSTGSGELFF
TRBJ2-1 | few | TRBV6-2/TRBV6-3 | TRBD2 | TGTGCCAGCATTTTGACCCCCATTGGACTAGCGGGAGACAATGAGCAGTTCTTC | CASILTPIGLAGDNEQFF
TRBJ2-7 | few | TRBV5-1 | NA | TGCGCCAGCAGCTTGAGCAGGGTGACAGACGAGCAGTACTTC | CASSLSRVTDEQYF
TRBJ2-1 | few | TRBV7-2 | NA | TGTGCCAGCAGCTTAGCCGGATTAGGGGAGCAGTTCTTC | CASSLAGLGEQFF